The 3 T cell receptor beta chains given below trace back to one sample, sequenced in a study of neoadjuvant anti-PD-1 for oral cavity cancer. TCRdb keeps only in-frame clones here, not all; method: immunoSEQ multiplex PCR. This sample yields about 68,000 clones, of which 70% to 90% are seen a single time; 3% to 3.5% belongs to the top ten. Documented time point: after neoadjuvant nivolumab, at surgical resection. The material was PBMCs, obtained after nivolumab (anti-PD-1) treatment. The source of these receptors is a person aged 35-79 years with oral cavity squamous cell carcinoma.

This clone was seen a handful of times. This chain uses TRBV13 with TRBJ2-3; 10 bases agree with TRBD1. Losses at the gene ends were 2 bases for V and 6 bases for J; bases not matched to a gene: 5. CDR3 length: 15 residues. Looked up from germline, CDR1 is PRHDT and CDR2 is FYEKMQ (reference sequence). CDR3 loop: CASSLRGQGRDTQYF. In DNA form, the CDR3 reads TGTGCCAGCAGCTTAAGGGGACAGGGGCGGGATACGCAGTATTTT.

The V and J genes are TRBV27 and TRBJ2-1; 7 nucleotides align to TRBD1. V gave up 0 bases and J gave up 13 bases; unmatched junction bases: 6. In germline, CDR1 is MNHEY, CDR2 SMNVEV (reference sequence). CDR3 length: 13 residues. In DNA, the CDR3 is TGTGCCAGCAGTTTATCGGACAGGCCGGGACAGTTCTTC. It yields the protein CASSLSDRPGQFF.

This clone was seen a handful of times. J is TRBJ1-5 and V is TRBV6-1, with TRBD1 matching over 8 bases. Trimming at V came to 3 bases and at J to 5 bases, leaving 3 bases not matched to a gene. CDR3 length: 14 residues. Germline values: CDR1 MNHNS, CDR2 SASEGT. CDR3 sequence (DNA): TGTGCCAGCAGTGAGCAGGGGGCGGATCAGCCCCAGCATTTT. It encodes CASSEQGADQPQHF.